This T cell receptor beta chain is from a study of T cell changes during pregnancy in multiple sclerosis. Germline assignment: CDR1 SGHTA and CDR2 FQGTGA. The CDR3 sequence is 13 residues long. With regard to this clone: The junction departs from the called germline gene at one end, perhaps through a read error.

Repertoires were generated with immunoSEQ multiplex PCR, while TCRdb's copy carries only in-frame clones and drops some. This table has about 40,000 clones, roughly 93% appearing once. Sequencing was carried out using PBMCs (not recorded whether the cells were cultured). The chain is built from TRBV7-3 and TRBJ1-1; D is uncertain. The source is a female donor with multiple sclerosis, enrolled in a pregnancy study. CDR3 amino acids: CASSSQPNTEAFF. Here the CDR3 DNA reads TGTGCCAGTAGCTCTCAGCCGAACACTGAAGCTTTCTTT.